These 14 T cell receptor beta chains were sequenced from one sample in a study of OX40 agonist ivuxolimab in advanced cancers. Clones were read by immunoSEQ multiplex PCR, and TCRdb kept only the in-frame ones, dropping some. The sample lists about 59,000 clones, around 84% seen once, with about 4% in the top ten. The sequenced sample was CD4+ or CD8+ T cells sorted from blood, obtained in a trial of the OX40 agonist ivuxolimab. These receptors were collected from an adult with an advanced solid tumor such as melanoma, head and neck, liver or kidney cancer.

The rearrangement joins TRBV5-1 to TRBJ2-3; D uncertain. The germline V gene has CDR1 SGHRS and CDR2 YFSETQ. The CDR3 sequence is 13 residues long. V was pared by 0 bases and J by 5 bases, with 7 bases between. CDR3 in amino acids: CASSLGFVDTQYF. The CDR3 DNA sequence: TGCGCCAGCAGCTTGGGGTTCGTAGATACGCAGTATTTT.

The chain couples TRBV27 to TRBJ2-1, with 8 nucleotides matching TRBD2. V lost 6 bases and J lost 5; bases outside the gene matches: 3. Germline V lookup: CDR1 MNHEY, CDR2 SMNVEV (reference sequence). This CDR3 is built from 13 residues. The CDR3 reads CASRELADNEQFF. As DNA, the CDR3 is TGTGCCAGCAGAGAACTAGCGGACAATGAGCAGTTCTTC.

J is TRBJ2-6 and V is TRBV13; D is unclear. The CDR3 runs 15 residues. Germline CDR1 reads PRHDT; CDR2 reads FYEKMQ (reference sequence). V lost 3 bases and J lost 0, with 6 bases in between. CDR3 residues: CASSLSLSGANVLTF. The CDR3 DNA reads as TGTGCCAGCAGCTTGAGTCTCTCTGGGGCCAACGTCCTGACTTTC.

The chain combines TRBV7-2 with TRBJ2-7; the match to TRBD2 covers 9 bases. The V and J ends lost 3 bases and 7 bases, in that order; junction bases with no gene match: 7. CDR3 length: 14 amino acids. Germline CDR1 is SGHTA and CDR2 is FQGNSA. Here the CDR3 DNA reads TGTGCCAGCAGCTTGGCGGGAGGGTACGGAGAGCAGTACTTC. Amino acid sequence: CASSLAGGYGEQYF.

The V call is TRBV11-2, the J call TRBJ2-3; 8 bases are a match to TRBD2. Germline loops: CDR1 SGHAT, CDR2 FQNNGV. The CDR3 length is 15 residues. V gave up 2 bases and J gave up 2 bases; unmatched junction bases: 3. The CDR3 loop reads CASSLIGGVTDTQYF. Written as DNA, the CDR3 is TGTGCCAGCAGCTTAATCGGGGGGGTCACAGATACGCAGTATTTT.

The genes are TRBV27 and TRBJ2-7; 10 nucleotides match TRBD2. The CDR3 has 15 residues. The trim removed 5 bases at V and 6 bases at J, leaving 10 bases unmatched. The germline gives CDR1 MNHEY, CDR2 SMNVEV (reference sequence). In DNA, the CDR3 is TGTGCCAGCAGTCTTTACAGCGGGAGGGACCTCGAGCAGTACTTC. It specifies CASSLYSGRDLEQYF.

In this sample, this clone turned up once. The chain has TRBV7-9 and TRBJ2-7; the match to TRBD2 covers 10 bases. Per germline, CDR1 SEHNR and CDR2 FQNEAQ (reference sequence). This CDR3 has 15 amino acids. The trim removed 7 bases at V and 3 bases at J, leaving 9 bases unmatched. In nucleotides, the CDR3 is TGTGCCAGCACTTTCCTAGCGGGAGAATTCTACGAGCAGTACTTC. It specifies CASTFLAGEFYEQYF.

V gene TRBV19 combines with J gene TRBJ1-4, with D maybe TRBD1 (6 bases). The V end was cut by 3 bases, the J end by 2 bases, with 10 bases between. The CDR3 is 15 amino acids. Germline-derived CDR1 and CDR2 are LNHDA and SQIVND (reference sequence). In nucleotides, the CDR3 is TGTGCCAGTAGTATCACAGGGATCACTAATGAAAAACTGTTTTTT. It yields the protein CASSITGITNEKLFF.

With respect to this clone: The sample contains more than one DNA sequence encoding this CDR3. This CDR3 is CASSLRETQYF. CDR3 coding DNA: TGTGCCAGCAGTTTAAGGGAGACCCAGTACTTC. The chain carries TRBV28 and TRBJ2-5; D unclear. V was cut by 2 bases and J by 5 bases, with 3 bases left in between. Germline CDR1 MDHEN, CDR2 SYDVKM. The CDR3 covers 11 residues.

The chain carries TRBV5-4 and TRBJ2-1; 10 bases match TRBD2. CDR1 SGHNT and CDR2 YYREEE come from the germline V gene (reference sequence). The CDR3 contains 15 residues. J gave up 2 bases and V 4 bases, and 3 bases lay outside the gene matches. DNA for the CDR3: TGTGCCAGCAGCCTTACTAGCGGGACCTACAATGAGCAGTTCTTC. Translating gives CASSLTSGTYNEQFF.

The chain joins TRBV28 to TRBJ1-2, with D hard to call. The CDR3 loop spans 12 amino acids. V was cut by 3 bases and J by 3 bases, with 5 bases left in between. Germline CDR1 MDHEN, CDR2 SYDVKM. The DNA of the CDR3 is TGTGCCAGCAGTTTCTTGGACTATGGCTACACCTTC. As protein: CASSFLDYGYTF.

The V gene is TRBV14, the J gene TRBJ2-5, with TRBD2 matching 11 bases. The germline CDR1 and CDR2 sequences are SGHDN and FVKESK. The length of the CDR3 is 14 residues. The J segment lost 4 bases and the V segment lost 4 bases, leaving 2 bases of the junction unmatched. The CDR3 nucleotides read TGTGCCAGCAGCCGAGGACTAGCGGGAGAGACCCAGTACTTC. Protein: CASSRGLAGETQYF.

This clone was seen only a few times. The rearrangement joins TRBV27 to TRBJ1-2; D might be TRBD1 (6 bases). V lost 5 bases and J lost 8, with 9 bases in between. The CDR3 is 11 amino acids. Germline assignment: CDR1 MNHEY and CDR2 SMNVEV (reference sequence). The CDR3 loop is CASSTGIGYTF. In nucleotides, the CDR3 is TGTGCCAGCAGTACAGGGATAGGCTACACCTTC.

In its sample, this clone was seen a few times. The genes are TRBV19 and TRBJ1-5; D unresolved. The V gene's germline CDR1 is LNHDA and CDR2 SQIVND (reference sequence). The CDR3 is 13 residues long. V lost 6 bases, J lost 6 bases, and 12 bases lay in between. The CDR3 protein is CASSEGRSQPQHF. The CDR3 DNA follows: TGTGCCAGTAGCGAGGGAAGGTCTCAGCCCCAGCATTTT.